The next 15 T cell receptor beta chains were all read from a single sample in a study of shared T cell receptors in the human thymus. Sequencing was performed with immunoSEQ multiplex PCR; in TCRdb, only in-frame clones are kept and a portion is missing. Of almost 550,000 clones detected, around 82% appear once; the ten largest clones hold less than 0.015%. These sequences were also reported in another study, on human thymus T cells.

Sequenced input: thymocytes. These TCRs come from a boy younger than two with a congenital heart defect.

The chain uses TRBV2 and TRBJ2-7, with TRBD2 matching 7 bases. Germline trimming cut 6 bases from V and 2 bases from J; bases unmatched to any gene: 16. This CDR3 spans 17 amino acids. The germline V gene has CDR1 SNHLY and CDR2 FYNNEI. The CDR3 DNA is TGTGCCAGCAGACCGAGGCGGAGGGGAGGGGATACCTACGAGCAGTACTTC. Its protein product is CASRPRRRGGDTYEQYF.

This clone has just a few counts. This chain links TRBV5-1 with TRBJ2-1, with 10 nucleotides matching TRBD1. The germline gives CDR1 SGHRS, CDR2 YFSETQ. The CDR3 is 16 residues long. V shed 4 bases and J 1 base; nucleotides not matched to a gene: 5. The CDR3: CASSTGTGVSYNEQFF. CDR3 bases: TGCGCCAGCAGCACCGGGACAGGGGTTTCCTACAATGAGCAGTTCTTC.

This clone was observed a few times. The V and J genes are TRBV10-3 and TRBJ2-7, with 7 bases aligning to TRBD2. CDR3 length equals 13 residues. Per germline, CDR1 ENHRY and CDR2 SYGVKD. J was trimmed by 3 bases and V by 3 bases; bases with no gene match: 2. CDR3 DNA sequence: TGTGCCATCAGTGATGAGCGGGACTACGAGCAGTACTTC. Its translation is CAISDERDYEQYF.

CDR3 sequence (DNA): TGCGCCAGCACGACCGGGACAGGGGACTGCGAGCAGTACTTC. Its translation: CASTTGTGDCEQYF. The rearrangement joins TRBV10-2 to TRBJ2-7, with 10 bases identical to TRBD1. V shed 7 bases and J 6 bases; nucleotides not matched to a gene: 9. The CDR3 has 14 residues. Germline CDR1 and CDR2: WSHSY and SAAADI.

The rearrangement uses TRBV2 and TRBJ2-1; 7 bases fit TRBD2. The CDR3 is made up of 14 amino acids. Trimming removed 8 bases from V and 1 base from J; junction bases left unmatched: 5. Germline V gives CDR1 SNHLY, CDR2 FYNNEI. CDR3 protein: CASGGGGSYNEQFF. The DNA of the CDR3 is TGTGCCAGCGGGGGGGGAGGGTCCTACAATGAGCAGTTCTTC.

CDR3 bases: TGTGCCAGCAGCCGCTCGGGGGGCCACAATGAGCAGTTCTTC. Residues: CASSRSGGHNEQFF. V is TRBV14 and J is TRBJ2-1; a possible D gene is TRBD2 (7 bases). The CDR3 sequence is 14 residues long. Germline CDR1 reads SGHDN; CDR2 reads FVKESK. V shed 4 bases and J shed 5 bases, with 12 bases lying between them.

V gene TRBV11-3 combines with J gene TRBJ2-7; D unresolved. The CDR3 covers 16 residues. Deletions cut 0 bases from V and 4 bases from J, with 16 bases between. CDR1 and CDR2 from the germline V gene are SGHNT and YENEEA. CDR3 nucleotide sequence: TGTGCCAGCAGCTTAGACGGGTTTTCATCGCCTTACGAGCAGTACTTC. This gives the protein CASSLDGFSSPYEQYF.

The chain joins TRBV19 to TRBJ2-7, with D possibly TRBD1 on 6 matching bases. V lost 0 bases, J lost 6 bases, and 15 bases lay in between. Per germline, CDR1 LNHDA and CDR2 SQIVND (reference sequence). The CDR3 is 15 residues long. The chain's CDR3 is CASSIEAGATSEQYF. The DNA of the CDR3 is TGTGCCAGTAGTATAGAGGCAGGGGCAACTAGCGAGCAGTACTTC.

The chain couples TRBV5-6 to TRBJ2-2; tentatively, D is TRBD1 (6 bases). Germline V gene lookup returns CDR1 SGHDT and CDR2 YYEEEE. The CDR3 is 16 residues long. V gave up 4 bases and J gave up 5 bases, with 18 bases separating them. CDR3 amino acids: CASSLPTPRGTGELFF. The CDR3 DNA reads TGTGCCAGCAGCCTGCCGACTCCCAGGGGTACCGGGGAGCTGTTTTTT.

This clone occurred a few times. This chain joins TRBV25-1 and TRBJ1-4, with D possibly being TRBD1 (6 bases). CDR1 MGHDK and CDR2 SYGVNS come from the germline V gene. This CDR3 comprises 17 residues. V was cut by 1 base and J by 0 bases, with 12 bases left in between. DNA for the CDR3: TGTGCCAGCAGTGAATTGGACAGTTCTGCAACTAATGAAAAACTGTTTTTT. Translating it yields CASSELDSSATNEKLFF.

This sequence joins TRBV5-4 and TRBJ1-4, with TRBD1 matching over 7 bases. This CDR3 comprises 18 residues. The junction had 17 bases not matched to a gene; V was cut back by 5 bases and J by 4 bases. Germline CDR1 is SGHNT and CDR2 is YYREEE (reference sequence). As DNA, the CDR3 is TGTGCCAGCAGTAATAGAGTAACCGGGGGACAGTTTAATGAAAAACTGTTTTTT. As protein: CASSNRVTGGQFNEKLFF.

The CDR3, as DNA: TGTGCCAGCAGCTTGGGGCAGATCTATGGCTACACCTTC. Translation gives CASSLGQIYGYTF. The chain is built from TRBV5-6 and TRBJ1-2, with D unresolved. The germline CDR1 and CDR2 sequences are SGHDT and YYEEEE. CDR3 size: 13 residues. Trimming shortened V by 0 bases and J by 4 bases, and 7 bases separated the two germline ends.

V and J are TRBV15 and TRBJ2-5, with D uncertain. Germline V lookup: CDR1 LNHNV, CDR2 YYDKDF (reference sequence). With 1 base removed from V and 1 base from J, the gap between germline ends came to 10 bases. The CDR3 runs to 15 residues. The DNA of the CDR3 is TGTGCCACCAGCAGAGTTCGTAGAATCCAAGAGACCCAGTACTTC. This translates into CATSRVRRIQETQYF.

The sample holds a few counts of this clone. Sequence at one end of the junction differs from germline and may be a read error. The CDR3 DNA reads as TGTGCCAGCAGTGAATGCCAGACCGACAGGGTCACGAAGAGTTGGTTC. Its translation: CASSECQTDRVTKSWF. The V and J genes are TRBV6-1 and TRBJ2-7; 7 nucleotides agree with TRBD1. The CDR3 is 16 amino acids. CDR1 is MNHNS and CDR2 is SASEGT in the germline V gene.

CDR3 sequence reads: CASSGGQTQYF. The CDR3 coding sequence is TGTGCCAGCAGTGGAGGCCAGACCCAGTACTTC. J is TRBJ2-5 and V is TRBV2; D gene unclear. In germline, CDR1 is SNHLY, CDR2 FYNNEI. With 4 bases removed from V and 6 bases from J, the gap between germline ends came to 6 bases. The CDR3 covers 11 residues. The full variable domain, its missing parts supplied by reference TRBV2 and TRBJ2-5, is EPEVTQTPSHQVTQMGQEVILRCVPISNHLYFYWYRQILGQKVEFLVSFYNNEISEKSEIFDDQFSVERPDGSNFTLKIRSTKLEDSAMYFCASSGGQTQYFGPGTRLLVL.